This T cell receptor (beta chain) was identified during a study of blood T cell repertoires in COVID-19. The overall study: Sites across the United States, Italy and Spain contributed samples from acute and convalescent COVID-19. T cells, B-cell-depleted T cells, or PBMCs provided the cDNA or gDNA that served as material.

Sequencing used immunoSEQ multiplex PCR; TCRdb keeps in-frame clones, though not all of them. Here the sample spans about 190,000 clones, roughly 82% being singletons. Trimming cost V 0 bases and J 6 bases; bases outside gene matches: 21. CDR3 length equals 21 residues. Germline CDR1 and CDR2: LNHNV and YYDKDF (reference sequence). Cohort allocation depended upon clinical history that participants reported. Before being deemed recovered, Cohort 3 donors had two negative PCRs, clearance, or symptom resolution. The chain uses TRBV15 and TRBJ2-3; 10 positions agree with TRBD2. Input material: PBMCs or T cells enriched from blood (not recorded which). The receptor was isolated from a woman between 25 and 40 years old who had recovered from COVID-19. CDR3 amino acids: CATSRDRTGPLAGVRGDTQYF. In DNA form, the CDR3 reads TGTGCCACCAGCAGAGATAGGACAGGGCCTCTAGCGGGAGTACGGGGGGATACGCAGTATTTT.